This T cell receptor beta chain was identified during a study of blood T cell repertoires in COVID-19 (dated by TCRdb to 2020 to 2021). With respect to the entire study: Collaborator samples came from the United States, Italy and Spain and covered acute and convalescent phases of COVID-19. The prospective study material was composed of cDNA or gDNA derived from T cells, B-cell-depleted T cells, or PBMCs. The dataset comprised deeply sampled blood TCRbeta repertoires from subjects exposed to, actively infected with, or recovered from COVID-19. The repertoires were made available in a free public database intended to serve as a resource for research on the immune response to SARS-CoV-2. The samples were drawn from the first 160 participants of the ongoing ImmuneRACE study and from 950 to 1,500 subjects provided by 6 global collaborators. Sample metadata almost always included a de-identified subject ID, COVID-19 status, age in years and sex. HLA class I and class II types, where available, came from metadata supplied by the sample provider rather than from assay-based typing.

TCRbeta CDR3 regions were amplified from genomic DNA by means of the immunoSEQ Assay, a bias-controlled multiplex PCR. The authors' analysis ran thus. Nucleated cell counts per sample were estimated from amplification of reference gene primers within the assay. To quantify the absolute abundance of each unique TCRbeta CDR3 rearrangement, sequence reads were collapsed and filtered. Productive Simpson clonality was computed per sample as the square root of Simpson's diversity index over productive rearrangements. TCRdb re-hosts the immuneACCESS table, in-frame sequences only. Its copies lack some clones; in the studies checked, an unresolved V gene accounts for under half of them, and the cause for the rest is not known. The V and J calls and the clone size are those of that table, but D and trimming were determined from the DNA. This sample holds around 340,000 clones; 89% were observed only once. 3.9% of the sample rests with the top ten.

V is pruned by 4 bases and J by 4 bases, leaving 13 bases of the junction without a gene match. From the cysteine up to the phenylalanine, the CDR3 has a length of 17 residues. The retained sequence is limited to the CDR3, 51 bases, with the frame set at the first base. Via the germline V gene, CDR1 is SGHRS and CDR2 YFSETQ. To note about this clone: What antigen it recognizes has not been identified. Per-nucleotide qualities are absent, and no much larger clonotype sits a single base away.

In Seattle, one collaborating source enrolled patients while the infection was active and tracked those patients longitudinally over the course of disease. Collaborating institutions collected whole blood in K2EDTA tubes following their own protocols. For TCRbeta analysis, collaborator samples were shipped as frozen whole blood, as isolated PBMCs, or as DNA extracted from either sample type. General conclusions and limits of the study: The amount of clinical and demographic metadata varied by source and participant and was provided uncurated.

This TCR was recovered from a woman aged 60-70 years with COVID-19, enrolled during active disease. The rearrangement combines TRBV5-1 with TRBJ2-5; 10 middle bases align to TRBD1. The sample taken for sequencing was peripheral blood. The CDR3 protein: CASSPLGGQGHGETQYF. Read as DNA, the sequence is TGCGCCAGCAGCCCATTGGGGGGACAGGGGCACGGAGAGACCCAGTACTTC.